These 14 T cell receptor beta chains came from one sample sequenced in a study of regulatory T cells in long-lasting Graves disease. This sample's time point: persistent/refractory GD, antithyroid drugs over 5 years with positive TRAb. The TCR library was made from RNA extracted from PBMCs. Both iRepertoire HTBI primers and Arm-PCR of CDR3 regions were used to build the TCR beta libraries. Using its own MiXCR run on the multiplex PCR reads, TCRdb lists one record per CDR3 protein. The sample holds 700,000 or so distinct CDR3 sequences, about 32% seen once. This sample comprised peripheral blood mononuclear cells (PBMCs), obtained when the disease was refractory, from a patient treated with antithyroid drugs. The source of these receptors is a female donor with Graves disease.

The chain is built from TRBV9 and TRBJ1-3; no clear D gene. The germline gives CDR1 SGDLS, CDR2 YYNGEE. V was trimmed by 0 bases and J by 1 base, leaving 14 bases between them. The CDR3 totals 17 residues. The CDR3 DNA reads as TGTGCCAGCAGCGTAGTAGGGTCTCTTAGTTCTGGAAACACCATATATTTT. Its translation is CASSVVGSLSSGNTIYF.

The chain carries TRBV7-3 and TRBJ2-2; 9 nucleotides agree with TRBD2. Trimming at V came to 7 bases and at J to 6 bases, leaving 6 bases not matched to a gene. There are 14 residues in the CDR3. Germline loops: CDR1 SGHTA, CDR2 FQGTGA. The CDR3 sequence is CASKAGGSSGELFF. The CDR3, as DNA: TGTGCCAGCAAGGCGGGGGGGAGTTCCGGGGAGCTGTTTTTT.

The chain carries TRBV20-1 and TRBJ1-6, with D perhaps TRBD1 (6 bases). The CDR3 extends over 15 amino acids. The V end lost 6 bases, the J end lost 4 bases, and 16 bases lay between the germline ends. Germline lookup yields CDR1 DFQATT and CDR2 SNEGSKA (reference sequence). CDR3 sequence: CSASTGTPYNSPLHF. Here the CDR3 DNA reads TGCAGTGCCTCCACCGGGACACCTTATAATTCACCCCTCCACTTT.

This clonotype has at least ten counts. CDR3 bases: TGTGCCAGCAGCTTAGAACACAGGACGGGTTCACCCCTCCACTTT. Protein sequence: CASSLEHRTGSPLHF. J is TRBJ1-6 and V is TRBV11-2; possibly TRBD1 for D (5 bases). Trimming took 0 bases from V and 9 from J, leaving 12 bases between them. This CDR3 comprises 15 residues. The V gene's germline CDR1 is SGHAT and CDR2 FQNNGV.

The rearrangement joins TRBV7-3 to TRBJ2-2; TRBD2 aligns across 7 bases. The V gene end was trimmed by 6 bases and the J gene end by 5 bases; junction bases not matched to a gene: 12. The CDR3 length is 16 residues. Germline assignment: CDR1 SGHTA and CDR2 FQGTGA. CDR3 sequence: CASSTIPGLLTGELFF. CDR3 coding DNA: TGTGCCAGCAGTACCATCCCGGGACTACTAACCGGGGAGCTGTTTTTT.

The chain uses TRBV7-9 and TRBJ2-5; the D is unclear. Germline V gene lookup returns CDR1 SEHNR and CDR2 FQNEAQ (reference sequence). CDR3 length: 12 residues. V lost 5 bases and J lost 4, with 8 bases in between. The DNA of the CDR3 is TGTGCCAGCAGCGGAGCCCCAGAGACCCAGTACTTC. Its protein is CASSGAPETQYF.

This chain uses TRBV29-1 with TRBJ1-1, with D possibly being TRBD1 (6 bases). CDR1 and CDR2 (germline): SQVTM, ANQGSEA. The CDR3 consists of 14 residues. Trimming left V 5 bases short and J 1 base short, with 14 bases between. The CDR3 sequence: CSVSGGQENTEAFF. Here the CDR3 DNA reads TGCAGCGTTTCGGGGGGGCAAGAGAACACTGAAGCTTTCTTT. The full variable domain, its missing parts supplied by reference TRBV29-1 and TRBJ1-1, is SAVISQKPSRDICQRGTSLTIQCQVDSQVTMMFWYRQQPGQSLTLIATANQGSEATYESGFVIDKFPISRPNLTFSTLTVSNMSPEDSSIYLCSVSGGQENTEAFFGQGTRLTVV.

This clonotype has more than one count but fewer than ten. This chain connects TRBV6-1 to TRBJ2-4; 7 positions match TRBD2. Germline V gives CDR1 MNHNS, CDR2 SASEGT. CDR3 size: 11 residues. V was pared by 11 bases and J by 8 bases, with 6 bases of the junction left unmatched. CDR3 sequence: CASGGGDIQYF. The CDR3 DNA reads as TGTGCCTCGGGGGGTGGTGACATTCAGTACTTC.

In its sample, this clonotype was seen once. This rearrangement joins TRBV2 to TRBJ1-4; no definite D call. Germline V CDR1 and CDR2: SNHLY, FYNNEI. The V and J ends lost 6 bases and 5 bases respectively, with 13 bases between them. The CDR3 length is 14 residues. The CDR3 sequence is CASSLSNWNEKLFF. The DNA of the CDR3 is TGTGCCAGCAGCTTGTCTAACTGGAATGAAAAACTGTTTTTT.

This clonotype was detected once. The V and J genes are TRBV20-1 and TRBJ1-2; D is unclear. V was pared by 6 bases and J by 4 bases, with 15 bases between. The CDR3 is 13 amino acids. CDR1 is DFQATT, CDR2 SNEGSKA, per germline (reference sequence). The CDR3: CSATPGESYGYTF. The CDR3 nucleotides are TGCAGTGCCACCCCTGGGGAGAGCTATGGCTACACCTTC.

The gene calls are TRBV7-9 and TRBJ1-2, with 8 bases fitting TRBD1. Germline loops: CDR1 SEHNR, CDR2 FQNEAQ (reference sequence). V shed 6 bases, J shed 2 bases, and the junction held 8 bases outside the gene matches. The CDR3 has 15 residues. The CDR3 nucleotides read TGTGCCAGCAGATACGGACAGGGAGAGAACTATGGCTACACCTTC. Encoded protein: CASRYGQGENYGYTF.

The gene calls are TRBV6-1 and TRBJ2-7; 8 bases are shared with TRBD2. Trimming cost V 6 bases and J 0 bases; bases outside gene matches: 7. The CDR3 totals 15 residues. Germline V gives CDR1 MNHNS, CDR2 SASEGT. DNA of the CDR3: TGTGCCAGCAGGAGGAGAGCGGGAGACTCCTACGAGCAGTACTTC. This sequence encodes CASRRRAGDSYEQYF.

This clonotype showed up just once. The rearrangement uses TRBV5-5 and TRBJ1-2, with TRBD1 identical over 8 bases. V shed 3 bases, J shed 2 bases, and the junction held 3 bases outside the gene matches. CDR3 length: 14 amino acids. CDR1 is SGHKS, CDR2 YYEKEE, per germline (reference sequence). Here the CDR3 reads CASSSGQENYGYTF. DNA of the CDR3: TGTGCCAGCAGCTCGGGACAGGAGAACTATGGCTACACCTTC.

Only a few counts were recorded for this clonotype. This sequence joins TRBV30 and TRBJ1-1; a weak D match, TRBD1 (6 bases). The CDR3 spans 15 residues. Trimming shortened V by 0 bases and J by 2 bases, and 13 bases separated the two germline ends. Per germline, CDR1 GTSNPN and CDR2 SVGIG (reference sequence). In DNA form, the CDR3 reads TGTGCCTGGAGTGTGGAGGACAGATTCAACACTGAAGCTTTCTTT. Translated: CAWSVEDRFNTEAFF.